This T cell receptor beta chain comes out of a study of CD8 T cells in Susac syndrome. Germline V gene lookup returns CDR1 LGHDT and CDR2 YNNKEL (reference sequence). Trimming left V 5 bases short and J 3 bases short, with 16 bases between. The CDR3 is 16 residues long. Reverse transcription of about 0.5 to 1 ug RNA was carried out with random hexamers. A multiplex approach, immunoSEQ multiplex PCR, amplified TCR beta CDR3 across 54 Vbeta and 13 Jbeta. TCRdb re-derived calls from the immunoSEQ multiplex PCR reads in MiXCR, one entry per CDR3 protein. The sample has about 440,000 distinct CDR3 sequences; roughly 85% are singletons. Negative magnetic isolation gave CD8+ and CD4+ cells; FACS enriched CD8+ TEMRA.

Source material: CD8+ T cells from PBMCs. The chain uses TRBV3-1 and TRBJ2-2, with D uncertain. The TCR was taken from a human donor with multiple sclerosis. This CDR3 reads CASSLARTPYTGELFF. DNA for the CDR3: TGTGCCAGCAGCTTAGCTCGAACCCCCTACACCGGGGAGCTGTTTTTT.